Sequencing of this T cell receptor (beta chain) was carried out in a study of siplizumab effects on memory and regulatory T cells. CDR3 size: 15 residues. CDR1 is WNHNN, CDR2 SYGVQD, per germline (reference sequence). V gave up 7 bases and J gave up 2 bases, with 16 bases separating them. Clones were sequenced by immunoSEQ multiplex PCR, and TCRdb holds only the in-frame ones, with some missing. The table has 80,000 to 130,000 clones, about 91% seen once; the top ten hold approximately 2.7%. This TCR derives from a human donor in good health. Some clones in this sample may be carry-over from other donors' samples. The genes are TRBV10-1 and TRBJ2-3, with D unclear. The specimen sequenced was CD4+ T cells sorted from blood. CDR3 residues: CASTKGFLDTDTQYF. For the CDR3, the DNA is TGCGCCAGCACTAAGGGTTTCCTAGACACAGATACGCAGTATTTT.